The 27 T cell receptor beta chains in this list originate from one sample, sequenced in a study of response to subunit inactivated influenza vaccine. TCRdb itself ran the RT-PCR reads through MiXCR, one entry per CDR3 protein. Of about 240,000 distinct CDR3 sequences listed, roughly an eighth are singletons. The source material was non-naive T cells sorted from PBMCs, sampled approximately 15 days before vaccination. These TCRs come from a man aged 50-60 years who received an inactivated influenza vaccine.

The table lists this clonotype with a few counts. The chain couples TRBV19 to TRBJ2-3; 9 bases align to TRBD1. The CDR3 contains 12 residues. The trim removed 6 bases at V and 9 bases at J, leaving 4 bases unmatched. Germline values: CDR1 LNHDA, CDR2 SQIVND (reference sequence). The chain's CDR3 is CASRQGAGTQYF. The CDR3 DNA is TGTGCCAGTAGACAGGGGGCAGGGACGCAGTATTTT.

This clonotype was counted only a few times. The rearrangement links TRBV7-2 to TRBJ2-3; 9 bases align to TRBD2. The CDR3 spans 16 residues. V gave up 5 bases and J gave up 2 bases; unmatched junction bases: 8. The germline CDR1 and CDR2 sequences are SGHTA and FQGNSA. In DNA, the CDR3 is TGTGCCAGCAGCCAGGGACTAGCAGTCGCCACAGATACGCAGTATTTT. Its translation is CASSQGLAVATDTQYF.

This clonotype has only a few counts. The rearrangement joins TRBV6-2 or TRBV6-3 to TRBJ1-2; 7 bases agree with TRBD1. J lost 7 bases, V lost 6 bases, and 11 bases had no gene match. CDR1 is MNHEY and CDR2 is SVGEGT in the germline V gene. The CDR3 is 14 residues long. The DNA for the CDR3 is TGTGCCAGCAGCCGGGACAGCTCCCTAATTGGCTACACCTTC. This sequence encodes CASSRDSSLIGYTF.

In its sample, this clonotype was seen many times. The chain combines TRBV20-1 with TRBJ2-7; D unclear. Trimming stripped 5 bases from V and 3 bases from J, with 14 bases between. CDR3 length: 13 residues. Germline V gene sequence: CDR1 DFQATT, CDR2 SNEGSKA (reference sequence). In DNA form, the CDR3 reads TGCAGTGCTTCTCCTGGTGGGGACTACGAGCAGTACTTC. Translation gives CSASPGGDYEQYF.

This clonotype was counted ten times or more. The chain has TRBV5-1 and TRBJ2-1; D may be TRBD1 or TRBD2 (5 bases each). Looked up from germline, CDR1 is SGHRS and CDR2 is YFSETQ. Trimming removed 0 bases at V and 7 bases at J, with 11 bases between. CDR3 length: 14 amino acids. CDR3 sequence reads: CASSLGDPINEQFF. CDR3 in DNA: TGCGCCAGCAGCTTGGGGGACCCCATAAATGAGCAGTTCTTC.

This clonotype was counted only a few times. The CDR3 here is CASSFKGTYGYTF. In DNA, the CDR3 is TGTGCCAGCAGTTTTAAGGGCACCTATGGCTACACCTTC. The chain combines TRBV28 with TRBJ1-2; D gene ambiguous. The germline gives CDR1 MDHEN, CDR2 SYDVKM. CDR3 length equals 13 residues. The V end was cut by 3 bases, the J end by 4 bases, with 9 bases between.

This clonotype was detected only a few times. This sequence joins TRBV7-2 and TRBJ1-3; maybe TRBD1 (5 bases). The V and J ends lost 8 bases and 0 bases respectively, with 11 bases between them. This CDR3 contains 14 residues. The germline gives CDR1 SGHTA, CDR2 FQGNSA. This CDR3 is CASLQGLSGNTIYF. CDR3 in DNA: TGTGCCAGCTTGCAGGGACTCTCTGGAAACACCATATATTTT.

Many counts were recorded for this clonotype. The chain joins TRBV20-1 to TRBJ2-4, with 7 bases aligning to TRBD1. Looked up from germline, CDR1 is DFQATT and CDR2 is SNEGSKA (reference sequence). V trimming: 3 bases; J trimming: 0 bases; junction bases outside the gene matches: 14. The CDR3 extends over 18 amino acids. CDR3 bases: TGCAGTGCTAGCGGGACAGCTCTTTTCCCCCTAGCCAAAAACATTCAGTACTTC. Its protein is CSASGTALFPLAKNIQYF.

This clonotype was picked up many times. Here the CDR3 DNA reads TGTGCCAGCAGCCCTCGAGGGGGCGACTATGGCTACACCTTC. This gives the protein CASSPRGGDYGYTF. This sequence joins TRBV4-2 and TRBJ1-2, with 7 bases identical to TRBD1. Per the germline V gene, CDR1 is LGHNA and CDR2 is YNFKEQ. The CDR3 is 14 amino acids. V trimming: 4 bases; J trimming: 3 bases; junction bases outside the gene matches: 5.

This clonotype was counted a few times. The chain couples TRBV10-3 to TRBJ2-7; 9 nucleotides match TRBD1. J gave up 5 bases and V 6 bases, and 5 bases lay outside the gene matches. CDR1 and CDR2 (germline): ENHRY, SYGVKD. The CDR3 is 13 amino acids. This CDR3 reads CAISGQGLDEQYF. DNA for the CDR3: TGTGCCATCAGCGGACAGGGGCTCGACGAGCAGTACTTC.

This clonotype came up many times. This chain joins TRBV5-4 and TRBJ2-1; 8 nucleotides align to TRBD2. V gave up 2 bases and J gave up 4 bases; unmatched junction bases: 5. This CDR3 comprises 15 residues. From germline, CDR1 is SGHNT and CDR2 YYREEE (reference sequence). The CDR3 DNA reads as TGTGCCAGCAGCTTTGGCGGGGGGTCTTACAATGAGCAGTTCTTC. Amino acid sequence: CASSFGGGSYNEQFF.

The CDR3: CASSPLTSGANVLTF. The CDR3 DNA reads as TGTGCCAGCAGTCCATTGACCTCTGGGGCCAACGTCCTGACTTTC. The chain carries TRBV6-1 and TRBJ2-6; no firm D call. Trimming left V 5 bases short and J 0 bases short, with 8 bases between. Germline CDR1 reads MNHNS; CDR2 reads SASEGT. This CDR3 has 15 amino acids.

In its sample, this clonotype was seen a few times. J is TRBJ2-3 and V is TRBV5-6; D possibly corresponds to TRBD2 (7 bases). Germline V gene sequence: CDR1 SGHDT, CDR2 YYEEEE. V was clipped by 1 base and J by 1 base, with 13 bases between them. The CDR3 extends over 16 amino acids. This CDR3 is CASSLNGGARTDTQYF. CDR3 sequence (DNA): TGTGCCAGCAGCTTGAATGGGGGGGCGCGCACAGATACGCAGTATTTT.

A few counts support this clonotype. This chain joins TRBV20-1 and TRBJ1-1; D gene ambiguous. Germline CDR1 DFQATT, CDR2 SNEGSKA (reference sequence). This CDR3 has 13 residues. V lost 6 bases, J lost 4 bases, and 15 bases lay in between. The CDR3 region is CSAPAPARTEAFF. In nucleotides, the CDR3 is TGCAGTGCCCCGGCCCCCGCCCGCACTGAAGCTTTCTTT.

This clonotype showed up just a few times. This sequence joins TRBV7-3 and TRBJ2-2, with TRBD2 identical over 12 bases. CDR3 length equals 15 residues. The germline CDR1 and CDR2 sequences are SGHTA and FQGTGA. J was trimmed by 6 bases and V by 5 bases; bases with no gene match: 4. CDR3 sequence: CASSILAGGAGELFF. In DNA, the CDR3 is TGTGCCAGCAGCATACTAGCGGGAGGCGCCGGGGAGCTGTTTTTT.

The table lists this clonotype with a few counts. V is TRBV6-5 and J is TRBJ2-7, with TRBD2 as a possible D gene (7 bases). The CDR3 runs 16 residues. Trimming pared 3 bases from V and 0 bases from J, leaving 15 bases between. CDR1 MNHEY and CDR2 SVGAGI come from the germline V gene. The CDR3 region is CASSYGGGGISYEQYF. The DNA for the CDR3 is TGTGCCAGCAGTTATGGGGGAGGGGGAATCTCCTACGAGCAGTACTTC.

This clonotype was seen ten or more times. The chain couples TRBV7-3 to TRBJ2-1, with D unclear. The CDR3 length is 15 residues. Per germline, CDR1 SGHTA and CDR2 FQGTGA. V was trimmed by 2 bases and J by 6 bases, leaving 14 bases between them. The CDR3 DNA is TGTGCCAGCAGCTTATTTGCGGATCCAAGCAATGAGCAGTTCTTC. Its translation is CASSLFADPSNEQFF. Using reference TRBV7-3 and TRBJ2-1 for the parts outside the CDR3, the full variable domain is GAGVSQTPSNKVTEKGKYVELRCDPISGHTALYWYRQSLGQGPEFLIYFQGTGAADDSGLPNDRFFAVRPEGSVSTLKIQRTERGDSAVYLCASSLFADPSNEQFFGPGTRLTVL.

This clonotype showed up many times. The chain combines TRBV5-1 with TRBJ2-3, with D tentatively TRBD1 (5 bases). This CDR3 region has 15 residues. Germline-derived CDR1 and CDR2 are SGHRS and YFSETQ. Deletions cut 5 bases from V and 1 base from J, with 14 bases between. Here the CDR3 reads CASREGVGGTDTQYF. The CDR3 nucleotides read TGCGCCAGCAGGGAAGGGGTTGGCGGCACAGATACGCAGTATTTT.

This clonotype has a handful of counts. Here the CDR3 reads CASSYEQNTEAFF. CDR3 DNA sequence: TGTGCCAGCAGTTACGAACAGAACACTGAAGCTTTCTTT. The chain combines TRBV6-6 with TRBJ1-1; D unclear. V lost 2 bases and J lost 1, with 5 bases in between. The CDR3 loop spans 13 amino acids. CDR1 and CDR2 (germline): MNHNY, SVGAGI (reference sequence).

This clonotype has a handful of counts. The rearrangement uses TRBV7-9 and TRBJ1-2, with 11 bases aligning to TRBD1. V lost 5 bases, J lost 6 bases, and 2 bases stayed unmatched. Germline V CDR1 and CDR2: SEHNR, FQNEAQ (reference sequence). The CDR3 spans 13 residues. CDR3 protein: CASSVGQGDGYTF. In DNA, the CDR3 is TGTGCCAGCAGCGTGGGACAGGGGGATGGCTACACCTTC.

The V call is TRBV18, the J call TRBJ2-2; TRBD1 is a possible D gene (6 bases). The CDR3 loop spans 14 amino acids. Trimming left V 1 base short and J 7 bases short, with 10 bases between. Germline V lookup: CDR1 KGHSH, CDR2 LQKENI. CDR3 sequence: CASSPRQASGELFF. Written as DNA, the CDR3 is TGTGCCAGCTCACCACGACAGGCCAGCGGGGAGCTGTTTTTT.

The chain joins TRBV7-9 to TRBJ2-7; 8 bases are a match to TRBD1. Germline V gene lookup returns CDR1 SEHNR and CDR2 FQNEAQ (reference sequence). This CDR3 contains 13 residues. J gave up 5 bases and V 7 bases, and 7 bases lay outside the gene matches. CDR3 sequence reads: CASKPTGVHEQYF. DNA of the CDR3: TGTGCCAGCAAACCGACAGGGGTCCACGAGCAGTACTTC.

This clonotype was picked up a small number of times. The rearrangement uses TRBV6-1 and TRBJ2-3; D is unclear. V dropped 4 bases and J dropped 4 bases, with 18 bases sitting between them. CDR3 length equals 16 residues. Per germline, CDR1 MNHNS and CDR2 SASEGT. CDR3 sequence reads: CASSARVSRSADTQYF. In DNA form, the CDR3 reads TGTGCCAGCAGTGCCCGAGTTAGTAGGTCTGCAGATACGCAGTATTTT.

The gene calls are TRBV12-3 or TRBV12-4 and TRBJ2-1, with 7 bases identical to TRBD2. This CDR3 is 15 amino acids long. V lost 2 bases to trimming and J lost 7 bases; unmatched junction nucleotides: 8. The CDR3 DNA sequence: TGTGCCAGCAGTTTATCGTCTAGCGGTGGAAATGAGCAGTTCTTC. Translation gives CASSLSSSGGNEQFF.

This clonotype was detected only a few times. The chain is built from TRBV4-3 and TRBJ2-2; D possibly corresponds to TRBD1 (5 bases). From germline, CDR1 is LGHNA and CDR2 YSLEER. Trimming left V 1 base short and J 2 bases short, with 8 bases between. There are 15 residues in the CDR3. CDR3 residues: CASSQADRNTGELFF. The CDR3 DNA sequence: TGCGCCAGCAGCCAAGCCGACAGAAACACCGGGGAGCTGTTTTTT.

This clonotype has only a few counts. The gene calls are TRBV4-3 and TRBJ2-1; D might be TRBD1 (6 bases). The CDR3 has 17 amino acids. V lost 2 bases to trimming and J lost 0 bases, with 14 bases between them. CDR1 and CDR2 from the germline V gene are LGHNA and YSLEER. In DNA form, the CDR3 reads TGCGCCAGCAGCCAACAGACAGGTAGTAACTCCTACAATGAGCAGTTCTTC. Amino acid sequence: CASSQQTGSNSYNEQFF.

The chain combines TRBV7-9 with TRBJ2-7, with D perhaps TRBD1 (6 bases). The CDR3 has 14 residues. The V end was cut by 4 bases, the J end by 4 bases, with 14 bases between. Germline lookup yields CDR1 SEHNR and CDR2 FQNEAQ (reference sequence). Here the CDR3 DNA reads TGTGCCAGCAGCTCCCCCGGGACATTATACGAGCAGTACTTC. Translating gives CASSSPGTLYEQYF.